These 24 T cell receptor beta chains were all obtained from the same sample, sequenced in a study of CD8 T cells in Susac syndrome (dated by TCRdb to the late 2010s). Library prep was done by the immunoSEQ multiplex PCR assay. RNA was extracted using the RNeasy kit, and about 0.45 to 1 ug of the RNA was reverse transcribed with random hexamers. In-frame beta chains were kept once TCRdb had trimmed the public reads at Q25 with fastp and called clones with MiXCR. Every CDR3 protein is listed once, alongside the most common genes and DNA of its rows. The sample contains about 180,000 distinct CDR3 sequences, about 94% of them found a single time. The top ten clonotypes cover around 0.1% of the sample. The material sequenced was CD4+ T cells from PBMCs. The source is a human donor with Susac syndrome.

The chain combines TRBV11-2 with TRBJ2-2; 13 nucleotides agree with TRBD2. Germline V gene lookup returns CDR1 SGHAT and CDR2 FQNNGV. Unmatched junction bases numbered 14, after V lost 7 bases and J lost 6 bases. The CDR3 runs to 18 residues. Here the CDR3 reads CASTPTSTSGGWAGELFF. CDR3 coding DNA: TGTGCCAGCACCCCCACGTCGACTAGCGGGGGGTGGGCCGGGGAGCTGTTTTTT.

J is TRBJ1-4 and V is TRBV7-6, with 9 positions matching TRBD1. Trimming removed 6 bases from V and 6 bases from J; junction bases left unmatched: 11. The germline gives CDR1 SGHVS, CDR2 FNYEAQ. The CDR3 is made up of 16 amino acids. In DNA, the CDR3 is TGTGCCAGCAGTCGAGTACCGGGACAGGGTTATGAAAAACTGTTTTTT. As protein: CASSRVPGQGYEKLFF.

This chain's CDR3 is CASSLGTPTSYEQYF. DNA of the CDR3: TGCGCCAGCAGCTTAGGGACTCCCACCTCCTACGAGCAGTACTTC. V is TRBV5-1 and J is TRBJ2-7; D may be TRBD2 (6 bases). CDR3 length: 15 residues. V was clipped by 2 bases and J by 0 bases, with 12 bases between them. Germline V CDR1 and CDR2: SGHRS, YFSETQ.

The chain employs TRBV30 and TRBJ1-1; 9 positions match TRBD1. Per the germline V gene, CDR1 is GTSNPN and CDR2 is SVGIG (reference sequence). The junction had 4 bases not matched to a gene; V was cut back by 1 base and J by 1 base. The CDR3 is 15 amino acids. As DNA, the CDR3 is TGTGCCTGGAGTGCGGGGACAGGGCAGAACACTGAAGCTTTCTTT. The encoded protein is CAWSAGTGQNTEAFF.

The genes are TRBV5-4 and TRBJ2-6; perhaps TRBD2 as D (7 bases). Trimming stripped 2 bases from V and 2 bases from J, with 14 bases between. The length of the CDR3 is 17 residues. Germline values: CDR1 SGHNT, CDR2 YYREEE (reference sequence). The CDR3 spells CASSFAGALTGANVLTF. CDR3 coding DNA: TGTGCCAGCAGCTTTGCGGGGGCTCTTACTGGGGCCAACGTCCTGACTTTC.

The V gene is TRBV5-1, the J gene TRBJ2-1; TRBD2 is a possible D gene (6 bases). Germline V gene data show CDR1 as SGHRS and CDR2 as YFSETQ. This CDR3 has 14 amino acids. The V gene lost 3 bases and the J gene lost 8 bases, with 15 bases spanning the gap. The CDR3 loop is CASSWGRELDEQFF. For the CDR3, the DNA is TGCGCCAGCAGCTGGGGCCGGGAGTTGGATGAGCAGTTCTTC.

The V and J genes are TRBV6-5 and TRBJ2-7; the D gene is possibly TRBD1 (6 bases). V shed 6 bases and J shed 5 bases, with 14 bases lying between them. The germline gives CDR1 MNHEY, CDR2 SVGAGI. CDR3 length equals 13 residues. The CDR3 loop is CASSRDRRDEQYF. For the CDR3, the DNA is TGTGCCAGCAGCCGCGACAGGCGGGACGAGCAGTACTTC.

The rearrangement uses TRBV5-1 and TRBJ2-5; TRBD1 might be the D (5 bases). The CDR3 runs to 14 residues. The V gene lost 1 base and the J gene lost 5 bases, with 12 bases spanning the gap. The germline CDR1 and CDR2 sequences are SGHRS and YFSETQ. The CDR3 nucleotides are TGCGCCAGCAGCTTGTGGCAGGGAAGTGAGACCCAGTACTTC. Protein: CASSLWQGSETQYF.

Comment on this clonotype: It is unclear where the CDR3 begins or ends on the DNA, so no DNA is shown, and the CDR3 is as TCRdb lists it. The chain couples TRBV2 to TRBJ2-1; the table gives TRBD1 as D, unverified against the DNA. The CDR3 is made up of 14 amino acids, end residues included. Germline V CDR1 and CDR2: SNHLY, FYNNEI. The CDR3 here is CASSFGAGKGEQFF.

The gene calls are TRBV20-1 and TRBJ2-7; 12 bases are a match to TRBD2. After removal of 2 bases from V and 5 bases from J, the junction contained 4 bases not matched to a gene. The CDR3 length is 14 residues. CDR1 is DFQATT and CDR2 is SNEGSKA in the germline V gene (reference sequence). The CDR3 here is CSARLAGGPNEQYF. For the CDR3, the DNA is TGCAGTGCTAGACTAGCGGGAGGGCCTAACGAGCAGTACTTC.

Details on this clonotype: One junction end does not reproduce the germline sequence, and a read error may be involved. V usage is TRBV25-1 and J usage is TRBJ2-7, with D possibly matching TRBD2 (6 bases). Germline V gene sequence: CDR1 MGHDK, CDR2 SYGVNS. This CDR3 is 14 amino acids long. CDR3 sequence reads: CASSEYRDSHEQYF. In DNA form, the CDR3 reads TGTGCCAGCAGTGAGTACCGGGACTCCCACGAGCAGTACTTC.

This chain links TRBV29-1 with TRBJ2-1; weak D call: TRBD1 (5 bases). Germline CDR1 and CDR2: SQVTM and ANQGSEA. The CDR3 has 12 amino acids. With 0 bases removed from V and 6 bases from J, the gap between germline ends came to 6 bases. The CDR3 loop is CSVEDQGNEQFF. CDR3 DNA sequence: TGCAGCGTTGAAGATCAGGGCAATGAGCAGTTCTTC.

The V and J genes are TRBV5-1 and TRBJ2-5; no reliable D call. V was shortened by 2 bases and J by 1 base, with 9 bases between the two germline ends. The germline CDR1 and CDR2 sequences are SGHRS and YFSETQ. The CDR3 consists of 14 residues. CDR3 coding DNA: TGCGCCAGCAGCTTCCAGGAGCTCCAAGAGACCCAGTACTTC. Translating gives CASSFQELQETQYF.

This clonotype was recorded once. The chain is built from TRBV29-1 and TRBJ1-1; perhaps TRBD1 as D (5 bases). Germline lookup yields CDR1 SQVTM and CDR2 ANQGSEA. The length of the CDR3 is 16 residues. Trimming stripped 6 bases from V and 1 base from J, with 21 bases between. CDR3 in DNA: TGCAGCGTCGACCGAAGGGCAGGGTTGGCGAACACTGAAGCTTTCTTT. It encodes CSVDRRAGLANTEAFF.

The genes are TRBV6-6 and TRBJ1-5; 9 positions match TRBD1. After removal of 5 bases from V and 7 bases from J, the junction contained 6 bases not matched to a gene. The CDR3 consists of 14 residues. Germline CDR1 and CDR2: MNHNY and SVGAGI (reference sequence). The CDR3 region is CASSPGTGLQPQHF. The CDR3 DNA sequence: TGTGCCAGCAGTCCAGGGACAGGGCTCCAGCCCCAGCATTTT.

The chain carries TRBV20-1 and TRBJ2-3; D remains unclear. The CDR3 contains 14 residues. Germline CDR1 DFQATT, CDR2 SNEGSKA (reference sequence). The V and J ends lost 6 bases and 2 bases respectively, with 15 bases between them. In nucleotides, the CDR3 is TGCAGTGCCTTATTGGAACAAGTCACAGATACGCAGTATTTT. Its protein product is CSALLEQVTDTQYF.

The chain combines TRBV3-1 with TRBJ2-6; 10 positions match TRBD1. Trimming cost V 8 bases and J 1 base; bases outside gene matches: 5. This CDR3 spans 16 amino acids. The germline V gene encodes CDR1 LGHDT and CDR2 YNNKEL (reference sequence). The CDR3 loop is CASGDRGESGANVLTF. CDR3 coding DNA: TGTGCCAGCGGGGACAGGGGAGAGTCTGGGGCCAACGTCCTGACTTTC.

The chain couples TRBV5-6 to TRBJ2-1, with TRBD1 identical over 9 bases. The V gene end was trimmed by 5 bases and the J gene end by 4 bases; junction bases not matched to a gene: 7. Germline assignment: CDR1 SGHDT and CDR2 YYEEEE. This CDR3 has 15 residues. DNA of the CDR3: TGTGCCAGCAGTTCGACCGGGACAGGGTACAATGAGCAGTTCTTC. Amino acids: CASSSTGTGYNEQFF.

The chain couples TRBV19 to TRBJ2-1; TRBD2 matches at 7 bases. Trimming took 1 base from V and 9 from J; bases not matched to a gene: 9. The CDR3 consists of 15 residues. Per germline, CDR1 LNHDA and CDR2 SQIVND (reference sequence). DNA for the CDR3: TGTGCCAGTAGTATAGGGGCGGGAGTAGGTGGTGAGCAGTTCTTC. It yields the protein CASSIGAGVGGEQFF.

The chain employs TRBV30 and TRBJ1-5; D gene ambiguous. V dropped 5 bases and J dropped 2 bases, with 13 bases sitting between them. The CDR3 runs to 14 residues. CDR1 and CDR2 from the germline V gene are GTSNPN and SVGIG (reference sequence). The CDR3 nucleotides read TGTGCCTGGGGACCACCGGCCCGCAATCAGCCCCAGCATTTT. It specifies CAWGPPARNQPQHF.

This sequence joins TRBV7-9 and TRBJ2-1; possibly TRBD2 for D (6 bases). The CDR3 is 13 residues long. Trimming pared 8 bases from V and 8 bases from J, leaving 16 bases between. Germline V CDR1 and CDR2: SEHNR, FQNEAQ (reference sequence). The CDR3 is CASRLFSGDEQFF. CDR3 bases: TGTGCCAGCCGACTATTTAGCGGCGATGAGCAGTTCTTC.

The genes are TRBV24-1 and TRBJ1-5, with 9 bases that match TRBD1. The CDR3 runs 20 residues. The V segment lost 1 base and the J segment 1 base; nucleotides outside the gene matches: 13. CDR1 and CDR2 from the germline V gene are KGHDR and SFDVKD. The CDR3 DNA reads TGTGCCACCAGTGATTTCGGGACAGGGTTGTCAATTTTAAGCAATCAGCCCCAGCATTTT. As protein: CATSDFGTGLSILSNQPQHF.

The chain has TRBV18 and TRBJ2-1; D remains unclear. The CDR3 sequence is 12 residues long. Germline V gene sequence: CDR1 KGHSH, CDR2 LQKENI. Trimming took 4 bases from V and 7 from J, leaving 8 bases between them. The CDR3 here is CASSRGRNEQFF. The CDR3 DNA sequence: TGTGCCAGCTCACGAGGACGGAATGAGCAGTTCTTC. The full variable domain, completed using reference TRBV18 and TRBJ2-1, is NAGVMQNPRHLVRRRGQEARLRCSPMKGHSHVYWYRQLPEEGLKFMVYLQKENIIDESGMPKERFSAEFPKEGPSILRIQQVVRGDSAAYFCASSRGRNEQFFGPGTRLTVL.

The chain couples TRBV5-1 to TRBJ2-7, with 12 bases identical to TRBD1. The CDR3 totals 15 residues. Germline-derived CDR1 and CDR2 are SGHRS and YFSETQ. The V and J ends lost 2 bases and 5 bases, in that order; junction bases with no gene match: 5. Here the CDR3 DNA reads TGCGCCAGCAGCTTCTCCGGGACAGGGGGCAACGAGCAGTACTTC. Its protein is CASSFSGTGGNEQYF.